This T cell receptor beta chain was observed in a study of blood T cell repertoires in COVID-19. Looking at the study overall: PBMCs, B-cell-depleted T cells, or T cells were the source of the cDNA or gDNA that made up the material.

The table came from immunoSEQ multiplex PCR; TCRdb's copy has only in-frame clones and leaves some out. Altogether around 130,000 clones are present, roughly 90% being singletons, with the ten largest covering approximately 2.3%. The CDR3 has 16 residues. The germline gives CDR1 LGHDT, CDR2 YNNKEL (reference sequence). Trimming took off 0 bases at V and 2 bases at J, with 14 bases between the two ends. This receptor was taken from a woman in her forties or fifties who had recovered from COVID-19. The chain joins TRBV3-1 (or the pseudogene TRBV3-2) to TRBJ2-7, with TRBD1 as a possible D gene (5 bases). The sequencing sample was made of PBMCs or T cells enriched from blood (not recorded which). The CDR3 nucleotides read TGTGCCAGCAGCCAAGATTTATTGGGGCGGCCCTACGAGCAGTACTTC. Protein sequence: CASSQDLLGRPYEQYF.